Presented here are 30 T cell receptor beta chains from one specimen sequenced in a study of Graves' ophthalmopathy and Graves' hyperthyroidism. RNA transcripts provided the template for amplifying TCR beta CDR3 regions. RT-PCR in the first round used HTBI primers; a second-round multiplex PCR followed. TCRdb reprocessed the multiplex PCR reads with MiXCR, giving one entry per CDR3 protein. Altogether about 700,000 distinct CDR3 sequences are present, 35% to 45% being singletons, with the ten largest covering over 2.5%. The sample was peripheral blood. These receptors originate from an adult man with Graves' ophthalmopathy.

Regarding this clonotype: This may arise from a read error, as a much more abundant clone is one base away. The rearrangement uses TRBV7-2 and TRBJ1-2; unclear D gene. This CDR3 has 15 amino acids. V was cut by 2 bases and J by 7 bases, with 17 bases left in between. Germline V gene lookup returns CDR1 SGHTA and CDR2 FQGNSA. In DNA, the CDR3 is TGTGCCAGCAGCTTATATCCAGGAGCCGTTGTTGGCTACACCTTC. This translates into CASSLYPGAVVGYTF.

This clonotype came up many times. V gene TRBV6-1 combines with J gene TRBJ1-1, with D possibly matching TRBD1 (5 bases). Germline V gene lookup returns CDR1 MNHNS and CDR2 SASEGT. This CDR3 is built from 12 residues. The V and J ends lost 6 bases and 4 bases respectively, with 9 bases between them. The CDR3 spells CASRPGFTEAFF. As DNA, the CDR3 is TGTGCCAGCAGACCAGGGTTCACTGAAGCTTTCTTT.

The chain couples TRBV20-1 to TRBJ2-7; the D gene is possibly TRBD2 (6 bases). The CDR3 runs to 13 residues. Germline CDR1 DFQATT, CDR2 SNEGSKA (reference sequence). Trimming shortened V by 6 bases and J by 1 base, and 13 bases separated the two germline ends. In DNA, the CDR3 is TGCAGTGCCAAACTTAGCGGATCCTACGAGCAGTACTTC. Protein product: CSAKLSGSYEQYF.

As to this clonotype: The conserved phenylalanine or tryptophan is not found at the CDR3 terminus, so this likely reflects a read error. The DNA is omitted, as the CDR3 cannot be located on it reliably, and the CDR3 follows TCRdb's listing. The chain employs TRBV2 and TRBJ1-5. The germline V gene has CDR1 SNHLY and CDR2 FYNNEI. The CDR3 spans 17 residues, counting both ends. The CDR3 spells CASSEVGRGNSNQPQLS.

This clonotype was observed a handful of times. The chain has TRBV20-1 and TRBJ2-5; D uncertain. Germline loops: CDR1 DFQATT, CDR2 SNEGSKA (reference sequence). CDR3 length: 13 amino acids. V was pared by 6 bases and J by 1 base, with 12 bases between. CDR3 nucleotide sequence: TGCAGTGCGCAGAGCACGGTCCAAGAGACCCAGTACTTC. This encodes CSAQSTVQETQYF.

This clonotype was recorded many times. The rearrangement uses TRBV7-3 and TRBJ2-7; D gene ambiguous. In germline, CDR1 is SGHTA, CDR2 FQGTGA. V shed 2 bases and J shed 5 bases, with 10 bases lying between them. The CDR3 spans 13 residues. The CDR3 loop is CASSLRPSDEQYF. Here the CDR3 DNA reads TGTGCCAGCAGCTTACGGCCATCAGACGAGCAGTACTTC. Complete variable domain (other parts from reference TRBV7-3 and TRBJ2-7): GAGVSQTPSNKVTEKGKYVELRCDPISGHTALYWYRQSLGQGPEFLIYFQGTGAADDSGLPNDRFFAVRPEGSVSTLKIQRTERGDSAVYLCASSLRPSDEQYFGPGTRLTVT.

Of note for this clonotype: With a much larger clone just one base away, this may be a read error. The V and J genes are TRBV11-2 and TRBJ2-5; a possible D gene is TRBD1 (6 bases). The J call is doubtful: the DNA matches TRBJ2-7 better. From germline, CDR1 is SGHAT and CDR2 FQNNGV. This CDR3 region has 14 residues. Here the CDR3 DNA reads TGTGCCGGCAGCTTTGGACAGATCTCCTACGAGCAGTACTTC. Amino acids: CAGSFGQISYEQYF.

The sample holds a few counts of this clonotype. The chain couples TRBV11-2 to TRBJ2-3; 9 bases align to TRBD2. The CDR3 is 15 amino acids. The germline V gene encodes CDR1 SGHAT and CDR2 FQNNGV. With 2 bases clipped from V and 4 bases from J, the junction kept 4 bases outside the gene matches. This chain's CDR3 is CASSLLAGLADTQYF. CDR3 nucleotide sequence: TGTGCCAGCAGCTTACTAGCGGGGTTGGCAGATACGCAGTATTTT.

This clonotype came up a few times. V is TRBV7-8 and J is TRBJ2-5; TRBD1 or TRBD2 may be the D gene (6 bases each). The CDR3 length is 14 residues. CDR1 SGHVS and CDR2 FQNEAQ come from the germline V gene. The germline V and J ends were trimmed by 0 bases and 9 bases, with 14 bases remaining between them. The CDR3 nucleotides are TGTGCCAGCAGCTTAGCGAGGGGGGTAAGGGCCCAGTACTTC. Residues: CASSLARGVRAQYF.

This clonotype was observed many times. The rearrangement joins TRBV4-1 to TRBJ1-2; D call uncertain. Germline assignment: CDR1 MGHRA and CDR2 YSYEKL. This CDR3 comprises 15 residues. The V and J ends lost 1 base and 3 bases respectively, with 12 bases between them. The CDR3 DNA reads as TGCGCCAGCAGCCAAGCTGAGGACGATCACTATGGCTACACCTTC. This gives the protein CASSQAEDDHYGYTF.

Remarks on this clonotype: Likely a read error: the CDR3 ends without its conserved phenylalanine or tryptophan. This rearrangement joins TRBV7-2 to TRBJ2-7, with TRBD1 identical over 9 bases. From germline, CDR1 is SGHTA and CDR2 FQGNSA. This CDR3 has 14 residues. Losses at the gene ends were 2 bases for V and 4 bases for J; bases not matched to a gene: 3. CDR3 sequence reads: CASSLWGQGYEQYL. The CDR3 DNA is TGTGCCAGCAGCTTATGGGGACAGGGTTACGAGCAGTACCTC.

This clonotype was observed many times. The chain couples TRBV7-6 to TRBJ1-5; D unclear. The germline V and J ends were trimmed by 4 bases and 9 bases, with 16 bases remaining between them. The CDR3 has 14 residues. The germline V gene has CDR1 SGHVS and CDR2 FNYEAQ. In DNA form, the CDR3 reads TGTGCCAGCAGCTCCGACGGTGACCTGGGGCCCCAGCATTTT. Its translation is CASSSDGDLGPQHF.

This clonotype was observed at least ten times. The rearrangement joins TRBV6-5 to TRBJ2-7, with 7 bases lining up with TRBD1. V shed 5 bases and J 6 bases; nucleotides not matched to a gene: 10. The length of the CDR3 is 14 residues. Germline V CDR1 and CDR2: MNHEY, SVGAGI. CDR3 protein: CASSTRQGAGEQYF. In nucleotides, the CDR3 is TGTGCCAGCAGTACCCGACAGGGTGCGGGCGAGCAGTACTTC.

This clonotype was observed a handful of times. CDR3: CASSQGGGQGVETQYF. Written as DNA, the CDR3 is TGTGCCAGCAGCCAAGGAGGAGGACAGGGGGTCGAGACCCAGTACTTC. This chain joins TRBV9 and TRBJ2-5; 10 bases line up with TRBD1. The CDR3 extends over 16 amino acids. The ends lost 4 bases at V and 5 bases at J; junction bases unmatched: 11. Germline V lookup: CDR1 SGDLS, CDR2 YYNGEE. The full variable domain, its missing parts supplied by reference TRBV9 and TRBJ2-5, is DSGVTQTPKHLITATGQRVTLRCSPRSGDLSVYWYQQSLDQGLQFLIQYYNGEERAKGNILERFSAQQFPDLHSELNLSSLELGDSALYFCASSQGGGQGVETQYFGPGTRLLVL.

This clonotype was detected only a few times. The gene calls are TRBV6-6 and TRBJ1-5; no clear D gene. V gave up 2 bases and J gave up 4 bases, with 6 bases separating them. CDR3 length: 13 amino acids. CDR1 and CDR2 (germline): MNHNY, SVGAGI (reference sequence). The CDR3 spells CASSYTLNQPQHF. CDR3 nucleotide sequence: TGTGCCAGCAGTTACACCCTAAATCAGCCCCAGCATTTT.

This clonotype was counted many times. The CDR3 region is CATDKGNQPQHF. CDR3 DNA: TGTGCCACAGACAAGGGCAATCAGCCCCAGCATTTT. The V gene is TRBV19, the J gene TRBJ1-5; no clear D. V gave up 10 bases and J gave up 2 bases, with 9 bases separating them. CDR3 length: 12 amino acids. The germline V gene encodes CDR1 LNHDA and CDR2 SQIVND (reference sequence).

About this clonotype itself: This likely comes from a read error, as the CDR3 has no conserved phenylalanine or tryptophan at its end. The chain couples TRBV20-1 to TRBJ2-7; D not resolved. The CDR3 runs 12 residues. CDR1 is DFQATT, CDR2 SNEGSKA, per germline (reference sequence). V lost 1 base and J 2 bases, leaving 6 bases between the germline ends. CDR3 in amino acids: CSARAPPYEQYL. The CDR3, as DNA: TGCAGTGCTAGAGCCCCCCCCTACGAGCAGTACTTG.

This clonotype showed up many times. The CDR3 DNA follows: TGTGCCACCAGCCAGGACGGAAGACAAACCCAGTACTTC. Translation gives CATSQDGRQTQYF. This chain links TRBV15 with TRBJ2-5; D uncertain. V was cut by 5 bases and J by 8 bases, with 15 bases left in between. This CDR3 has 13 amino acids. Germline-derived CDR1 and CDR2 are LNHNV and YYDKDF (reference sequence).

CDR3 sequence reads: CASSRTERDYEQYV. Written as DNA, the CDR3 is TGCGCCAGCAGCCGGACAGAGCGGGACTACGAGCAGTACGTC. The genes are TRBV7-9 and TRBJ2-7, with D perhaps TRBD2 (7 bases). Germline assignment: CDR1 SEHNR and CDR2 FQNEAQ (reference sequence). The CDR3 has 14 amino acids.

The rearrangement links TRBV29-1 to TRBJ1-4, with D unclear. Germline V CDR1 and CDR2: SQVTM, ANQGSEA. The CDR3 loop spans 11 amino acids. The V gene lost 6 bases and the J gene lost 8 bases, with 10 bases spanning the gap. CDR3 loop: CSVDKREKLFF. DNA for the CDR3: TGCAGCGTCGATAAGCGGGAAAAACTGTTTTTT.

The chain recombines TRBV7-9 with TRBJ2-1; D uncertain. V lost 1 base and J lost 9, with 4 bases in between. The CDR3 consists of 11 residues. Germline CDR1 and CDR2: SEHNR and FQNEAQ (reference sequence). CDR3 in DNA: TGTGCCAGCAGCTTAGTGGGTGAGCAGTTCTTC. Translation: CASSLVGEQFF.

This clonotype was counted many times. This chain uses TRBV4-1 with TRBJ1-6; perhaps TRBD1 as D (6 bases). Trimming removed 4 bases from V and 4 bases from J, with 14 bases in between. Germline-derived CDR1 and CDR2 are MGHRA and YSYEKL. The CDR3 runs 16 residues. The CDR3 DNA sequence: TGCGCCAGCAGCCGAAGCGAGGACAGATATAATTCACCCCTCCACTTT. Residues: CASSRSEDRYNSPLHF.

Many counts were recorded for this clonotype. V usage is TRBV14 and J usage is TRBJ1-1, with D possibly being TRBD1 (5 bases). CDR3 length equals 16 residues. Deletions cut 1 base from V and 3 bases from J, with 15 bases between. The V gene's germline CDR1 is SGHDN and CDR2 FVKESK. The CDR3 bases are TGTGCCAGCAGCCAAGCTCGTGGGCCACAGGACACTGAAGCTTTCTTT. Protein: CASSQARGPQDTEAFF.

This rearrangement joins TRBV29-1 to TRBJ1-2; no reliable D call. The germline gives CDR1 SQVTM, CDR2 ANQGSEA. The CDR3 runs to 12 residues. V was cut by 4 bases and J by 0 bases, with 6 bases left in between. The CDR3 DNA reads TGCAGCGTTGCAGGCGCTAACTATGGCTACACCTTC. Translated, it gives CSVAGANYGYTF.

The chain is built from TRBV6-4 and TRBJ2-5; maybe TRBD1 (6 bases). The germline V gene encodes CDR1 MRHNA and CDR2 SNTAGT. Trimming cost V 4 bases and J 0 bases, with 15 bases left between them. This CDR3 is 16 amino acids long. This CDR3 is CASSGSLGTYQETQYF. CDR3 bases: TGTGCCAGCAGTGGCTCTCTTGGGACATACCAAGAGACCCAGTACTTC.

Comments on this clonotype: Relative to the germline gene, one junction end is altered; a read error may explain this. The J gene is TRBJ2-7, the V gene TRBV7-3, with 7 bases matching TRBD1. Germline V gives CDR1 SGHTA, CDR2 FQGTGA. The CDR3 runs 15 residues. The CDR3 coding sequence is TGTGCCAGCAGTTTAACCCAAACAGGGGCGCGGGAGCAGTACTTC. Its protein is CASSLTQTGAREQYF.

This clonotype was seen at least ten times. This chain uses TRBV3-1 with TRBJ2-5; 7 nucleotides agree with TRBD2. The length of the CDR3 is 13 residues. V was pared by 7 bases and J by 5 bases, with 7 bases of the junction left unmatched. The V gene's germline CDR1 is LGHDT and CDR2 YNNKEL (reference sequence). The CDR3 loop is CASNLRGSETQYF. The CDR3 coding sequence is TGTGCCAGCAATCTACGCGGGAGTGAGACCCAGTACTTC.

This clonotype was recorded at least ten times. This rearrangement joins TRBV4-3 to TRBJ1-4; perhaps TRBD1 as D (5 bases). Trimming took 2 bases from V and 6 from J, leaving 16 bases between them. Germline CDR1 reads LGHNA; CDR2 reads YSLEER. The CDR3 sequence is 16 residues long. The CDR3 reads CASSQWTIDADEKLFF. CDR3 nucleotide sequence: TGCGCCAGCAGCCAATGGACAATAGATGCGGATGAAAAACTGTTTTTT.

The V gene is TRBV7-8, the J gene TRBJ2-7; D gene ambiguous. Matching the DNA end better, TRBJ2-1 makes the J call doubtful. The CDR3 sequence is 16 residues long. Germline V gene data show CDR1 as SGHVS and CDR2 as FQNEAQ. CDR3 in amino acids: CASSLHTAFTYNEQFF. For the CDR3, the DNA is TGTGCCAGCAGCTTACACACAGCATTCACCTACAATGAGCAGTTCTTC.

This sequence joins TRBV14 and TRBJ1-1, with D unresolved. The CDR3 covers 13 residues. The germline V gene has CDR1 SGHDN and CDR2 FVKESK. With 1 base removed from V and 4 bases from J, the gap between germline ends came to 7 bases. CDR3 region: CASSQGLTTEAFF. The CDR3 DNA reads TGTGCCAGCAGCCAAGGCCTGACCACTGAAGCTTTCTTT. Drawing the rest from reference TRBV14 and TRBJ1-1, the complete variable domain is EAGVTQFPSHSVIEKGQTVTLRCDPISGHDNLYWYRRVMGKEIKFLLHFVKESKQDESGMPNNRFLAERTGGTYSTLKVQPAELEDSGVYFCASSQGLTTEAFFGQGTRLTVV.